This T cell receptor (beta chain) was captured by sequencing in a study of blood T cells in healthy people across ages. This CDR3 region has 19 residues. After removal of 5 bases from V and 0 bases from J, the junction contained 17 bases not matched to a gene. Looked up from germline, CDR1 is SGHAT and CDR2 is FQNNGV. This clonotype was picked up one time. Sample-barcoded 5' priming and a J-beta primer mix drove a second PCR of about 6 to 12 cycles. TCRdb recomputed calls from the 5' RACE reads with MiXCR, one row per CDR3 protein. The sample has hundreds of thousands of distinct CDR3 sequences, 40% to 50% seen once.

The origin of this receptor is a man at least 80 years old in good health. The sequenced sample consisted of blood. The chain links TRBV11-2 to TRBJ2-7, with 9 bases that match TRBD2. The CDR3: CASSITTPSGRLSSYEQYF. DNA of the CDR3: TGTGCCAGCAGCATCACGACGCCAAGCGGGAGGCTCAGCTCCTACGAGCAGTACTTC. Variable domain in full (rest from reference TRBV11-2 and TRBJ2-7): EAGVAQSPRYKIIEKRQSVAFWCNPISGHATLYWYQQILGQGPKLLIQFQNNGVVDDSQLPKDRFSAERLKGVDSTLKIQPAKLEDSAVYLCASSITTPSGRLSSYEQYFGPGTRLTVT.